Given below is one T cell receptor beta chain in context. Its antigen is unidentified. The data derive from a study of T cells expressing NK-cell markers. Study-wide results and limits: Of CD8+ T cells, about 1.0-7.5% belonged to dominant NKG2C+ clonotypes in roughly 6 donors.

The CDR3 contains 18 residues. The germline gives CDR1 SGHAT, CDR2 FQDESV (reference sequence). TCRdb reprocessed the 5' RACE reads and stores each CDR3 protein as one record, lacking DNA. This sample contains 150,000 to 160,000 distinct CDR3 sequences. This chain joins TRBV11-1 and TRBJ2-1; TCRdb selects TRBD2, and the lack of DNA leaves this call unchecked. Input material: blood T cells: a sorted CD56 or NKG2C T cell subset, CD4+ or CD8+ T cells, or bulk PBMC T cells (not recorded which). This TCR was recovered from a woman in her forties or fifties in good health. CDR3 sequence reads: CASSFLIRTSGSTYEQFF.